These 16 T cell receptor beta chains share one sample of origin, sequenced in a study of blood T cell repertoires in COVID-19. Libraries were prepared by immunoSEQ multiplex PCR; TCRdb keeps only in-frame clonotypes and omits some of them. The sample holds over 100,000 clones, roughly 82% seen once. The specimen was peripheral blood. The receptors shown here come from a human donor in a cohort sampled during active COVID-19.

The chain has TRBV6-5 and TRBJ2-5, with no clear D. The germline CDR1 and CDR2 sequences are MNHEY and SVGAGI. The CDR3 is 13 amino acids. The V gene lost 6 bases and the J gene lost 0 bases, with 8 bases spanning the gap. The CDR3 coding sequence is TGTGCCAGCAGGTCGTATGACCAAGAGACCCAGTACTTC. It codes for CASRSYDQETQYF.

This chain connects TRBV19 to TRBJ1-2, with 10 bases lining up with TRBD1. Germline V gene sequence: CDR1 LNHDA, CDR2 SQIVND (reference sequence). The length of the CDR3 is 14 residues. J lost 8 bases, V lost 6 bases, and 9 bases had no gene match. This CDR3 reads CASRTGTGVFGYTF. The CDR3 DNA sequence: TGTGCCAGTAGAACCGGGACAGGGGTGTTCGGCTACACCTTC.

In this sample, this clone turned up a few times. This sequence joins TRBV11-2 and TRBJ1-6, with unresolved D. V was shortened by 1 base and J by 7 bases, with 17 bases between the two germline ends. The germline CDR1 and CDR2 sequences are SGHAT and FQNNGV. The CDR3 spans 17 residues. The CDR3 loop is CASSLVGGGRLNSPLHF. The CDR3 DNA reads TGTGCCAGCAGCTTAGTTGGCGGCGGGCGCTTGAATTCACCCCTCCACTTT.

The rearrangement joins TRBV27 to TRBJ2-7, with a weak D call TRBD1 (5 bases). Between the trimmed V and J ends, which lost 6 bases and 4 bases, there was a span of 16 bases. The CDR3 sequence is 14 residues long. CDR1 and CDR2 (germline): MNHEY, SMNVEV (reference sequence). The CDR3 region is CASSFRQGPYEQYF. The CDR3 DNA follows: TGTGCCAGCAGCTTTCGCCAGGGCCCATACGAGCAGTACTTC.

The gene calls are TRBV10-3 and TRBJ2-4; a weak D match, TRBD1 (5 bases). The germline V gene encodes CDR1 ENHRY and CDR2 SYGVKD. The CDR3 runs to 13 residues. Trimming stripped 6 bases from V and 6 bases from J, with 12 bases between. DNA of the CDR3: TGTGCCATCAGCAGGGATCAGGGAAACATTCAGTACTTC. It encodes CAISRDQGNIQYF.

The V and J genes are TRBV7-2 and TRBJ2-3; TRBD2 agrees at 7 bases. The V segment lost 7 bases and the J segment 6 bases; nucleotides outside the gene matches: 13. The CDR3 runs to 15 residues. Germline CDR1 and CDR2: SGHTA and FQGNSA. This chain's CDR3 is CASTPWGRREDTQYF. The CDR3 region has the DNA TGTGCCAGCACCCCGTGGGGGAGGCGGGAGGATACGCAGTATTTT.

About this clone itself: Other DNA sequences within the sample encode an identical CDR3. This chain uses TRBV7-2 with TRBJ2-7, with 10 bases that match TRBD1. The CDR3 is made up of 14 amino acids. Germline V CDR1 and CDR2: SGHTA, FQGNSA. V was pared by 1 base and J by 7 bases, with 4 bases of the junction left unmatched. DNA for the CDR3: TGTGCCAGCAGCTTAGGACAGGGGGCGGGTGAGCAGTACTTC. Its protein product is CASSLGQGAGEQYF.

V usage is TRBV21-1 and J usage is TRBJ1-2. TRBV21-1 is noted as a pseudogene. The CDR3 covers 9 residues. The CDR3 DNA sequence: TGTGCCAGCAGAGCGGGCTACACCTTC. As protein: CASRAGYTF.

This rearrangement joins TRBV6-5 to TRBJ2-7; 10 bases match TRBD2. V lost 4 bases, J lost 0 bases, and 6 bases stayed unmatched. Germline values: CDR1 MNHEY, CDR2 SVGAGI. The CDR3 totals 16 residues. The CDR3, as DNA: TGTGCCAGCAGTTCCTTAGCGGGGGGCCTCTCCTACGAGCAGTACTTC. Translation gives CASSSLAGGLSYEQYF.

To note about this clone: The sample has other DNA sequences that encode this CDR3 too. The chain joins TRBV24-1 to TRBJ2-2; the match to TRBD1 covers 7 bases. V lost 3 bases, J lost 5 bases, and 8 bases stayed unmatched. The CDR3 consists of 16 residues. The germline V gene encodes CDR1 KGHDR and CDR2 SFDVKD. Here the CDR3 reads CATSDTRQGWTGELFF. CDR3 bases: TGTGCCACCAGTGATACAAGACAGGGTTGGACCGGGGAGCTGTTTTTT.

The chain joins TRBV19 to TRBJ2-3, with D uncertain. V lost 1 base and J 3 bases, leaving 8 bases between the germline ends. CDR1 and CDR2 from the germline V gene are LNHDA and SQIVND (reference sequence). The CDR3 runs 14 residues. The CDR3 DNA is TGTGCCAGTAGTATAGGTCCCCTGACAGATACGCAGTATTTT. It specifies CASSIGPLTDTQYF. Using reference TRBV19 and TRBJ2-3 for the parts outside the CDR3, the full variable domain is DGGITQSPKYLFRKEGQNVTLSCEQNLNHDAMYWYRQDPGQGLRLIYYSQIVNDFQKGDIAEGYSVSREKKESFPLTVTSAQKNPTAFYLCASSIGPLTDTQYFGPGTRLTVL.

The chain couples TRBV5-1 to TRBJ2-1; 7 bases line up with TRBD2. V was pared by 5 bases and J by 3 bases, with 8 bases of the junction left unmatched. CDR3 length: 15 amino acids. Germline CDR1 is SGHRS and CDR2 is YFSETQ. CDR3 DNA: TGCGCCAGCAGTCGAGCGGGGCTACACTACAATGAGCAGTTCTTC. Protein sequence: CASSRAGLHYNEQFF.

The gene calls are TRBV6-5 and TRBJ2-5; 8 positions agree with TRBD2. The length of the CDR3 is 16 residues. The ends lost 0 bases at V and 7 bases at J; junction bases unmatched: 10. From germline, CDR1 is MNHEY and CDR2 SVGAGI. This chain's CDR3 is CASSYSSRGGYGTQYF. The CDR3 DNA reads as TGTGCCAGCAGTTACTCGAGTCGGGGGGGCTACGGGACCCAGTACTTC.

This sequence joins TRBV20-1 and TRBJ2-3; TRBD2 is a possible D gene (5 bases). Germline values: CDR1 DFQATT, CDR2 SNEGSKA (reference sequence). This CDR3 region has 14 residues. Trimming took 3 bases from V and 2 from J, leaving 12 bases between them. The CDR3 is CSASVPGVTDTQYF. The CDR3 DNA sequence: TGCAGTGCTAGTGTCCCCGGGGTCACAGATACGCAGTATTTT.

This chain connects TRBV5-1 to TRBJ2-7; D might be TRBD1 (5 bases). Between the trimmed V and J ends, which lost 0 bases and 0 bases, there was a span of 19 bases. The germline CDR1 and CDR2 sequences are SGHRS and YFSETQ. The CDR3 has 18 amino acids. The CDR3 spells CASSLGPSTGPLSYEQYF. CDR3 bases: TGCGCCAGCAGCTTGGGGCCTTCTACAGGTCCCCTCTCCTACGAGCAGTACTTC.

As for this clone: The same CDR3 also results from other DNA sequences found in this sample. V is TRBV28 and J is TRBJ2-6; 7 bases fit TRBD1. Germline CDR1 and CDR2: MDHEN and SYDVKM. CDR3 length equals 14 residues. V trimming: 5 bases; J trimming: 2 bases; junction bases outside the gene matches: 0. The CDR3 region has the DNA TGTGCCAGCAGTACAGGGGCTGGGGCCAACGTCCTGACTTTC. Translating gives CASSTGAGANVLTF.